The 29 T cell receptor beta chains listed next were all sequenced from one sample in a study of blood T cell repertoires in COVID-19. Generated by immunoSEQ multiplex PCR, the TCRdb table keeps only in-frame clones and is missing some. Here the sample spans roughly 180,000 clones, 75% to 85% being singletons. The material sequenced was PBMCs or T cells enriched from blood (not recorded which). Receptors were obtained from a man aged 35 to 55 who had recovered from COVID-19.

V gene TRBV7-8 combines with J gene TRBJ2-5; D might be TRBD2 (6 bases). V shed 1 base and J shed 5 bases, with 14 bases lying between them. Germline CDR1 and CDR2: SGHVS and FQNEAQ. CDR3 length: 15 amino acids. CDR3 nucleotides: TGTGCCAGCAGCTTAGGGCGGCTTGGGAGGGAGACCCAGTACTTC. It is translated as CASSLGRLGRETQYF.

This chain connects TRBV7-9 to TRBJ2-3; D unclear. The germline gives CDR1 SEHNR, CDR2 FQNEAQ (reference sequence). The CDR3 is 13 residues long. The V and J ends lost 10 bases and 2 bases respectively, with 13 bases between them. CDR3 nucleotides: TGTGCCATCAAGCGTGGGTCCACAGATACGCAGTATTTT. Encoded protein: CAIKRGSTDTQYF.

Many counts were recorded for this clone. This chain connects TRBV3-1 (or the pseudogene TRBV3-2) to TRBJ2-7; tentative D call: TRBD1 (6 bases). V shed 2 bases and J shed 0 bases, with 17 bases lying between them. The CDR3 has 17 residues. The germline V gene encodes CDR1 LGHDT and CDR2 YNNKEL (reference sequence). The CDR3 loop is CASSQLGGGSSSYEQYF. The CDR3 nucleotides read TGTGCCAGCAGCCAACTAGGTGGGGGCTCGAGCTCCTACGAGCAGTACTTC.

This clone appeared many times. The V and J genes are TRBV29-1 and TRBJ2-1; TRBD1 might be the D (5 bases). The CDR3 totals 14 residues. Germline CDR1 is SQVTM and CDR2 is ANQGSEA. V lost 5 bases and J lost 12, with 23 bases in between. The CDR3 bases are TGCAGCGTTCTTGGCAGGGCGGTTTTAGTTGGGCAGTTCTTC. Amino acids: CSVLGRAVLVGQFF.

The V call is TRBV28, the J call TRBJ1-6; 12 bases line up with TRBD1. Germline V lookup: CDR1 MDHEN, CDR2 SYDVKM. The CDR3 runs to 22 residues. Germline trimming cut 6 bases from V and 10 bases from J; bases unmatched to any gene: 28. The CDR3 DNA reads as TGTGCCAGCAGCCTGGGACTTTGGGTCGGGACAGGGGGCCGTTTGCGGCACTCACCCCTCCACTTT. Its protein is CASSLGLWVGTGGRLRHSPLHF.

The chain couples TRBV7-9 to TRBJ2-7, with TRBD1 matching over 12 bases. Trimming removed 5 bases from V and 6 bases from J; junction bases left unmatched: 8. CDR3 length equals 15 residues. From germline, CDR1 is SEHNR and CDR2 FQNEAQ (reference sequence). The CDR3 loop reads CASSIQGTGGVEQYF. As DNA, the CDR3 is TGTGCCAGCAGCATCCAGGGGACAGGGGGCGTCGAGCAGTACTTC. Variable domain in full (rest from reference TRBV7-9 and TRBJ2-7): DTGVSQNPRHKITKRGQNVTFRCDPISEHNRLYWYRQTLGQGPEFLTYFQNEAQLEKSRLLSDRFSAERPKGSFSTLEIQRTEQGDSAMYLCASSIQGTGGVEQYFGPGTRLTVT.

The chain couples TRBV20-1 to TRBJ1-5; 7 bases match TRBD1. The CDR3 has 15 amino acids. CDR1 is DFQATT, CDR2 SNEGSKA, per germline (reference sequence). V shed 3 bases, J shed 6 bases, and the junction held 11 bases outside the gene matches. In DNA form, the CDR3 reads TGCAGTGCTAGTCCGACAGGGCCTTTAGGTCAGCCCCAGCATTTT. Translation gives CSASPTGPLGQPQHF.

The genes are TRBV20-1 and TRBJ2-7; 9 bases line up with TRBD2. Trimming removed 3 bases from V and 3 bases from J; junction bases left unmatched: 9. This CDR3 region has 15 residues. The germline V gene encodes CDR1 DFQATT and CDR2 SNEGSKA (reference sequence). CDR3 sequence reads: CSASLSLAGLYEQYF. The CDR3 nucleotides read TGCAGTGCTAGTCTGTCCCTAGCGGGACTCTACGAGCAGTACTTC.

The rearrangement uses TRBV7-6 and TRBJ1-2; the match to TRBD1 covers 8 bases. Germline-derived CDR1 and CDR2 are SGHVS and FNYEAQ. This CDR3 has 18 residues. V gave up 2 bases and J gave up 0 bases; unmatched junction bases: 11. CDR3 sequence: CASSLRTGRGPTNYGYTF. For the CDR3, the DNA is TGTGCCAGCAGCTTAAGGACAGGGAGGGGTCCCACTAACTATGGCTACACCTTC.

The V gene is TRBV6-5, the J gene TRBJ2-5, with 8 bases matching TRBD2. The CDR3 consists of 15 residues. V lost 4 bases, J lost 3 bases, and 7 bases stayed unmatched. Germline V gives CDR1 MNHEY, CDR2 SVGAGI. The CDR3 reads CASSSPRAGEETQYF. The CDR3 DNA reads TGTGCCAGCAGTTCCCCTCGAGCGGGAGAAGAGACCCAGTACTTC.

This clone was counted a few times. V usage is TRBV7-2 and J usage is TRBJ1-1; a weak D match, TRBD1 (6 bases). Germline V lookup: CDR1 SGHTA, CDR2 FQGNSA. Trimming removed 5 bases from V and 7 bases from J, with 17 bases in between. The CDR3 runs to 14 residues. CDR3 sequence: CASSLWTDSFEAFF. CDR3 in DNA: TGTGCCAGCAGCCTATGGACAGACTCATTTGAAGCTTTCTTT. The full variable domain, with the rest looked up from reference TRBV7-2 and TRBJ1-1, is GAGVSQSPSNKVTEKGKDVELRCDPISGHTALYWYRQSLGQGLEFLIYFQGNSAPDKSGLPSDRFSAERTGGSVSTLTIQRTQQEDSAVYLCASSLWTDSFEAFFGQGTRLTVV.

The gene calls are TRBV6-2 or TRBV6-3 and TRBJ2-5; tentative D call: TRBD1 (6 bases). Between the trimmed V and J ends, which lost 5 bases and 7 bases, there was a span of 20 bases. The V gene's germline CDR1 is MNHEY and CDR2 SVGEGT. The CDR3 is 15 amino acids. CDR3 nucleotides: TGTGCCAGCAGTCCCATGGGGGCCTCCTGGGGGACCCAGTACTTC. Its translation: CASSPMGASWGTQYF.

This chain links TRBV6-5 with TRBJ1-2, with 7 bases identical to TRBD1. The CDR3 extends over 14 amino acids. Trimming removed 7 bases from V and 5 bases from J; junction bases left unmatched: 10. Germline-derived CDR1 and CDR2 are MNHEY and SVGAGI. The CDR3 reads CASTYRPGGYGYTF. DNA of the CDR3: TGTGCCAGCACCTACCGGCCAGGGGGTTATGGCTACACCTTC.

For the CDR3, the DNA is TGTGCCAGCACCTTCGGGGATCAGCCCCAGCATTTT. This gives the protein CASTFGDQPQHF. The rearrangement uses TRBV6-5 and TRBJ1-5; no clear D gene. The V and J ends lost 7 bases and 5 bases respectively, with 9 bases between them. The CDR3 has 12 residues. Germline V gives CDR1 MNHEY, CDR2 SVGAGI.

V usage is TRBV11-3 and J usage is TRBJ2-1; perhaps TRBD2 as D (5 bases). This CDR3 has 14 amino acids. CDR1 and CDR2 from the germline V gene are SGHNT and YENEEA. The V and J ends lost 5 bases and 0 bases respectively, with 8 bases between them. The CDR3 DNA reads as TGTGCCAGCAGCCATACTAGCTCCTACAATGAGCAGTTCTTC. It translates to CASSHTSSYNEQFF.

The chain recombines TRBV7-8 with TRBJ1-2, with a possible D match to TRBD1 (6 bases). The CDR3 sequence is 15 residues long. Per germline, CDR1 SGHVS and CDR2 FQNEAQ. V was shortened by 5 bases and J by 6 bases, with 19 bases between the two germline ends. CDR3 DNA: TGTGCCAGCAGCGTAAGACGGGGGGCGCCGAATGGCTACACCTTC. Translated: CASSVRRGAPNGYTF.

CDR3 DNA sequence: TGTGCCAGCAGTTTTACCGGACAGGCTAATGAAAAACTGTTTTTT. Its protein is CASSFTGQANEKLFF. The chain carries TRBV6-2 or TRBV6-3 and TRBJ1-4; TRBD1 matches at 7 bases. The CDR3 spans 15 residues. Germline V gene lookup returns CDR1 MNHEY and CDR2 SVGEGT. Germline trimming cut 4 bases from V and 3 bases from J; bases unmatched to any gene: 5.

The chain joins TRBV4-1 to TRBJ1-1; weak D call: TRBD1 (5 bases). The V end was cut by 1 base, the J end by 7 bases, with 10 bases between. The CDR3 is 13 amino acids. Germline CDR1 reads MGHRA; CDR2 reads YSYEKL. CDR3 nucleotide sequence: TGCGCCAGCAGCCAAGGACAGTTTGGTGAAGCTTTCTTT. This translates into CASSQGQFGEAFF.

This clone came up a few times. The CDR3 sequence: CASSSHPGQEDEKLFF. The CDR3 DNA follows: TGTGCCAGCAGTTCTCATCCGGGACAGGAGGATGAAAAACTGTTTTTT. The chain joins TRBV28 to TRBJ1-4; TRBD1 matches 8 bases. Per germline, CDR1 MDHEN and CDR2 SYDVKM. The CDR3 sequence is 16 residues long. Trimming cost V 4 bases and J 6 bases; bases outside gene matches: 10.

The rearrangement joins TRBV6-5 to TRBJ2-7; TRBD2 might be the D (6 bases). V gave up 9 bases and J gave up 3 bases, with 12 bases separating them. CDR1 and CDR2 from the germline V gene are MNHEY and SVGAGI. This CDR3 has 12 amino acids. DNA for the CDR3: TGTGCCAGGGGACTTTCTGGCTACGAGCAGTACGTC. Its protein product is CARGLSGYEQYV.

The chain recombines TRBV29-1 with TRBJ2-7, with 9 bases aligning to TRBD2. Unmatched junction bases numbered 11, after V lost 6 bases and J lost 5 bases. This CDR3 is 14 amino acids long. Germline V gene data show CDR1 as SQVTM and CDR2 as ANQGSEA. CDR3 bases: TGCAGCGTCCCTTTGGCGGGAGGGCCCGACGAGCAGTACTTC. Translation gives CSVPLAGGPDEQYF.

The J gene is TRBJ1-6, the V gene TRBV7-8; D gene ambiguous. V lost 4 bases and J 5 bases, leaving 6 bases between the germline ends. The CDR3 runs to 13 residues. Germline CDR1 reads SGHVS; CDR2 reads FQNEAQ. CDR3 residues: CASSSLHNSPLHF. In nucleotides, the CDR3 is TGTGCCAGCAGCTCTCTACATAATTCACCCCTCCACTTT.

The rearrangement uses TRBV25-1 and TRBJ2-7, with D maybe TRBD1 (5 bases). Trimming removed 1 base from V and 3 bases from J, with 10 bases in between. The V gene's germline CDR1 is MGHDK and CDR2 SYGVNS. CDR3 length equals 14 residues. The CDR3 DNA sequence: TGTGCCAGCAGTGAATTCGACAGAAACTACGAGCAGTACTTC. Residues: CASSEFDRNYEQYF.

This clone was counted once. The chain employs TRBV18 and TRBJ1-4, with 11 bases identical to TRBD1. The V and J ends lost 6 bases and 7 bases, in that order; junction bases with no gene match: 7. Germline values: CDR1 KGHSH, CDR2 LQKENI. The CDR3 runs to 15 residues. CDR3: CASSGQGARGEKLFF. The CDR3 DNA follows: TGTGCCAGCTCCGGACAGGGGGCGCGGGGTGAAAAACTGTTTTTT. The whole variable domain, filled in from reference TRBV18 and TRBJ1-4, reads NAGVMQNPRHLVRRRGQEARLRCSPMKGHSHVYWYRQLPEEGLKFMVYLQKENIIDESGMPKERFSAEFPKEGPSILRIQQVVRGDSAAYFCASSGQGARGEKLFFGSGTQLSVL.

With regard to this clone: No DNA is shown, since the ends of the CDR3 on it are uncertain; the CDR3 is the one TCRdb lists. The chain carries TRBV12-3 or TRBV12-4 and TRBJ2-2; TRBD2 is the table's D call, not checked against the DNA. The CDR3 is 13 residues long, counting both termini. The CDR3 here is CASSNLAPGSCFF.

This clone was counted a single time. This chain connects TRBV6-6 to TRBJ2-7; TRBD2 aligns across 8 bases. Trimming cost V 5 bases and J 3 bases; bases outside gene matches: 6. Germline CDR1 reads MNHNY; CDR2 reads SVGAGI (reference sequence). The CDR3 totals 14 residues. The CDR3 loop is CASSNRAGVYEQYF. In nucleotides, the CDR3 is TGTGCCAGCAGTAACCGAGCGGGGGTCTACGAGCAGTACTTC.

As for this clone: The sample carries other DNA sequences with the same CDR3. The chain couples TRBV18 to TRBJ1-5, with 8 bases matching TRBD1. V shed 6 bases, J shed 5 bases, and the junction held 6 bases outside the gene matches. From germline, CDR1 is KGHSH and CDR2 LQKENI. The CDR3 loop spans 14 amino acids. CDR3 coding DNA: TGTGCCAGCTCGCGACAGGGGAAAGATCAGCCCCAGCATTTT. It yields the protein CASSRQGKDQPQHF.

V is TRBV5-6 and J is TRBJ1-2; 11 bases are shared with TRBD1. This CDR3 is 14 amino acids long. Germline assignment: CDR1 SGHDT and CDR2 YYEEEE. V lost 6 bases to trimming and J lost 3 bases; unmatched junction nucleotides: 4. The CDR3 here is CASTGTGGHYGYTF. The CDR3 DNA reads TGTGCCAGCACAGGGACAGGGGGTCACTATGGCTACACCTTC.

The V call is TRBV27, the J call TRBJ2-5; D is possibly TRBD2 (6 bases). In germline, CDR1 is MNHEY, CDR2 SMNVEV (reference sequence). The germline V and J ends were trimmed by 5 bases and 5 bases, with 21 bases remaining between them. This CDR3 comprises 16 residues. The CDR3 reads CASSPTGTVADETQYF. The CDR3 DNA follows: TGTGCCAGCAGTCCCACGGGGACTGTAGCGGACGAGACCCAGTACTTC.